This TCR beta chain emerged from a study of T cells in women clearing cervical HPV infection. Study information: Blood came at first lesion visit for cases, post-clearance for controls. HLA type could not be excluded as a confounder.

A remark on this clone: Sequencing ends 3 residues short of the CDR3 end; the germline J gene provides the rest.

Generated by immunoSEQ multiplex PCR, the TCRdb table keeps only in-frame clones and is missing some. The sample has fewer than 35,000 clones. The CDR3 is made up of 15 amino acids. Germline assignment: CDR1 SGHRS and CDR2 YFSETQ. The specimen sequenced was blood buffy coat. This TCR came from a woman between 18 and 70 years old with a cervical HPV16 infection that either progressed to CIN3+ or cleared (not recorded which). The chain links TRBV5-1 to TRBJ2-2, with TRBD1 matching over 8 bases. CDR3 DNA (partial): TGCGCCAGCAGCTTGGATGGACAGGGCAATTCACCG. This gives the protein CASSLDGQGNSP. The full CDR3 protein reads CASSLDGQGNSPLFF.